Listed below are T cell receptor beta chains from one sample, sequenced in a study of cytomegalovirus exposure and HLA in healthy donors. Profiled with immunoSEQ multiplex PCR; TCRdb holds only in-frame clones, not every one. The sample includes some 150,000 clones, 60% to 85% of them seen just once. The sequencing sample was made of PBMCs. These receptors originate from a woman aged 35 to 49 in good health and CMV-seropositive. CDR3s leave out the opening cysteine and the closing phenylalanine or tryptophan.

10 | TRBJ2-7 | TRBV10-3 | AISDTSYEQY
12 | TRBJ1-6 | TRBV5-1 | ASSLGQGNSPLH
13 | TRBJ1-2 | TRBV19 | AKSDRPGAIYGYT
14 | TRBJ2-2 | TRBV6-5 | ASSYGGGRSTGELF
14 | TRBJ2-7 | TRBV11-1 | ASSYPAAGGQYEQY
11 | TRBJ2-1 | TRBV10-1 | ASSPAGVNEQF
13 | TRBJ1-3 | TRBV4-2 | ASRPAGSPGNTIY
12 | TRBJ1-2 | TRBV6-5 | ASKSGTGNYGYT
14 | TRBJ1-1 | TRBV7-9 | ASSRHPTGMNTEAF
12 | TRBJ2-1 | TRBV19 | ASSSTDRVREQF
14 | TRBJ2-7 | TRBV7-2 | ASSLAALLAVYEQY
12 | TRBJ2-2 | TRBV7-9 | ASSRRELAGELF
11 | TRBJ1-2 | TRBV5-4 | ASSSAIIGGYT
11 | TRBJ1-1 | TRBV5-6 | ASSLDRRTEAF
15 | TRBJ2-5 | TRBV4-1 | ASSQVHGVRAGETQY
12 | TRBJ1-1 | TRBV5-1 | ASSLASLRDEAF
14 | TRBJ1-2 | TRBV28 | ASSFRQGVSYYGYT
11 | TRBJ2-1 | TRBV6-1 | ASSGGTDNEQF
12 | TRBJ1-3 | TRBV5-4 | ASRRTGAENTIY
13 | TRBJ2-3 | TRBV5-1 | ASRIGGGGTDTQY
14 | TRBJ2-7 | TRBV7-9 | SSSQGQGALRDEQY
13 | TRBJ2-1 | TRBV5-5 | ASSLQGLSYNEQF
17 | TRBJ2-7 | TRBV4-1 | ASSQEVEGEAPSYYEQY
14 | TRBJ1-2 | TRBV28 | ASSSLWTGTPYGYT
12 | TRBJ1-1 | TRBV2 | ASLGTGGDTEAF
10 | TRBJ1-1 | TRBV7-9 | STPGMNTEAF
11 | TRBJ1-2 | TRBV9 | ASSPRTGGGYT
14 | TRBJ2-3 | TRBV7-6 | ASSLLAGVTTDTQY
10 | TRBJ2-7 | TRBV29-1 | SVQRTGREQY
13 | TRBJ2-1 | TRBV6-1 | ASSEFGTSFNEQF
13 | NA | TRBV5-1 | ASSLEPGLLDEQY
10 | TRBJ2-7 | TRBV11-2 | ASSPRDSQQY
14 | TRBJ1-1 | TRBV9 | ASSVGLGGANTEAF
12 | TRBJ2-1 | TRBV7-9 | SSSDRTRYNEQF
12 | TRBJ2-1 | TRBV10-3 | AISDLSGVHEQF
13 | TRBJ2-5 | TRBV18 | ASSGKQGYQETQY